This T cell receptor (beta chain) is from a study of blood T cell repertoires in COVID-19. This clone occurred a few times. From germline, CDR1 is SGHAT and CDR2 FQNNGV. V was clipped by 4 bases and J by 6 bases; unmatched bases: 5. The CDR3 is 13 residues long. Authors' analysis steps: Nucleated cell counts were estimated from reference gene primer amplification. The protocol was immunoSEQ multiplex PCR, while the TCRdb copy is restricted to in-frame clones and leaves out a portion. V and J calls and clone size are copied from that table; D and trimming were computed from the DNA. The repertoire holds roughly 80,000 clones, 77% seen once, with 8.5% to 10% in the top ten.

The specimen sequenced was peripheral blood. This clonotype was sampled from a human donor in a cohort sampled during active COVID-19. The chain has TRBV11-2 and TRBJ2-7; 8 positions agree with TRBD1. This CDR3 is CASSWTTGGEQYF. CDR3 coding DNA: TGTGCCAGCAGCTGGACAACAGGGGGCGAGCAGTACTTC. The variable domain in full, with the rest retrieved from reference TRBV11-2 and TRBJ2-7, is EAGVAQSPRYKIIEKRQSVAFWCNPISGHATLYWYQQILGQGPKLLIQFQNNGVVDDSQLPKDRFSAERLKGVDSTLKIQPAKLEDSAVYLCASSWTTGGEQYFGPGTRLTVT.